Sequencing of this T cell receptor beta chain was carried out in a study of cytomegalovirus exposure and HLA in healthy donors. V dropped 5 bases and J dropped 0; count of bases not matched to a gene: 15. The CDR3 runs 18 residues. Germline V gives CDR1 SEHNR, CDR2 FQNEAQ (reference sequence). As for this clone: Its cognate antigen is unknown.

Primers included in the PCR were 60 Vbeta and 13 Jbeta primers. Assay used: immunoSEQ multiplex PCR; TCRdb lists only in-frame clones, some missing. The sample lists some 200,000 clones; 77% were seen once. Whole-study findings and limits: The study labeled 164 TCR beta chains cytomegalovirus-associated.

The sample taken for sequencing was PBMCs. The TCR originated in a female donor in good health and CMV-seronegative. The V and J genes are TRBV7-9 and TRBJ1-2; 7 nucleotides align to TRBD1. The CDR3 bases are TGTGCCAGCAGCCAATCAAGACGGGACAGCGATACTAACTATGGCTACACCTTC. This translates into CASSQSRRDSDTNYGYTF.